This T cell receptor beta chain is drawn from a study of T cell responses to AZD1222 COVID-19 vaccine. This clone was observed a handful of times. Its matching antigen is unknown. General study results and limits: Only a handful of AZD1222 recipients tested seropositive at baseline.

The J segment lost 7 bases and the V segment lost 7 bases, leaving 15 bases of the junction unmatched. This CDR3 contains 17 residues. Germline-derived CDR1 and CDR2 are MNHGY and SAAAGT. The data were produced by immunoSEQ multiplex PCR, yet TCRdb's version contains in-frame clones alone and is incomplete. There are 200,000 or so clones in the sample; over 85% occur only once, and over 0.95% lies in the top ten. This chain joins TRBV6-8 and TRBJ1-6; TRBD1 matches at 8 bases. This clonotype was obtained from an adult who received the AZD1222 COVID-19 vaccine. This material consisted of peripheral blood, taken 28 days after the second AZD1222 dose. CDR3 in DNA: TGTGCCAGCACCGAATCCCGGACAGGGATTAGGAATTCACCCCTCCACTTT. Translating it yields CASTESRTGIRNSPLHF.